This entry lists 12 T cell receptor beta chains sequenced from one sample in a study of shared clonotypes between healthy human individuals. This table comes from immunoSEQ multiplex PCR, and its TCRdb copy is limited to in-frame clones, with some not included. Of 2,100,000 or so clones in the sample, approximately 96% were seen once. The sample was naive CD4+ T cells sorted from blood. Noted subset: CD45RA+ positively selected. The receptors shown here come from a young man in good health.

This clone was seen only once. This rearrangement joins TRBV6-1 to TRBJ2-7, with 8 bases identical to TRBD1. Per germline, CDR1 MNHNS and CDR2 SASEGT. The ends lost 6 bases at V and 0 bases at J; junction bases unmatched: 7. CDR3 size: 15 residues. CDR3 coding DNA: TGTGCCAGCAGCCTGACAGGGGTCAGCTCCTACGAGCAGTACTTC. Amino acids: CASSLTGVSSYEQYF.

CDR3: CASSSNRVQPQHF. As DNA, the CDR3 is TGTGCCAGCAGTTCAAACAGGGTTCAGCCCCAGCATTTT. The rearrangement uses TRBV2 and TRBJ1-5; the D gene is possibly TRBD1 (6 bases). The CDR3 is 13 amino acids. From germline, CDR1 is SNHLY and CDR2 FYNNEI. V was pared by 5 bases and J by 6 bases, with 11 bases between. The full variable domain, in which reference TRBV2 and TRBJ1-5 provide the parts outside the CDR3, is EPEVTQTPSHQVTQMGQEVILRCVPISNHLYFYWYRQILGQKVEFLVSFYNNEISEKSEIFDDQFSVERPDGSNFTLKIRSTKLEDSAMYFCASSSNRVQPQHFGDGTRLSIL.

The rearrangement uses TRBV6-6 and TRBJ1-5; 7 positions agree with TRBD1. Trimming removed 5 bases from V and 3 bases from J; junction bases left unmatched: 10. The CDR3 is 16 residues long. Per germline, CDR1 MNHNY and CDR2 SVGAGI (reference sequence). The CDR3 DNA follows: TGTGCCAGCAGTGACTACAGGGGAAAAGACAATCAGCCCCAGCATTTT. Translated, it gives CASSDYRGKDNQPQHF.

The chain combines TRBV6-5 with TRBJ2-1; 13 nucleotides match TRBD2. Germline trimming cut 2 bases from V and 5 bases from J; bases unmatched to any gene: 0. This CDR3 spans 15 amino acids. Germline values: CDR1 MNHEY, CDR2 SVGAGI. The CDR3 DNA sequence: TGTGCCAGCAGTTACGGACTAGCGGGAGACAATGAGCAGTTCTTC. Encoded protein: CASSYGLAGDNEQFF.

The chain carries TRBV27 and TRBJ2-1, with 12 bases identical to TRBD2. Germline loops: CDR1 MNHEY, CDR2 SMNVEV (reference sequence). V lost 3 bases, J lost 6 bases, and 3 bases stayed unmatched. This CDR3 has 15 amino acids. CDR3 region: CASSFRLAGVNEQFF. The CDR3, as DNA: TGTGCCAGCAGTTTCAGACTAGCGGGAGTCAATGAGCAGTTCTTC.

This rearrangement joins TRBV2 to TRBJ2-1; a possible D gene is TRBD1 (6 bases). This CDR3 is 13 amino acids long. Trimming stripped 2 bases from V and 12 bases from J, with 14 bases between. Germline CDR1 and CDR2: SNHLY and FYNNEI. The chain's CDR3 is CASSESQGSVQFF. The CDR3, as DNA: TGTGCCAGCAGTGAAAGTCAGGGGTCAGTGCAGTTCTTC. The whole variable domain, filled in from reference TRBV2 and TRBJ2-1, reads EPEVTQTPSHQVTQMGQEVILRCVPISNHLYFYWYRQILGQKVEFLVSFYNNEISEKSEIFDDQFSVERPDGSNFTLKIRSTKLEDSAMYFCASSESQGSVQFFGPGTRLTVL.

The CDR3 region has the DNA TGTGCTAGGACCCCGTGGGGAAGCAACGAGCAGTACTTC. Translated, it gives CARTPWGSNEQYF. This chain joins TRBV12-5 and TRBJ2-7, with D unclear. V was trimmed by 9 bases and J by 5 bases, leaving 17 bases between them. The CDR3 sequence is 13 residues long. CDR1 LGHNT and CDR2 FRNRAP come from the germline V gene. Based on the CDR3 plus reference TRBV12-5 and TRBJ2-7, the full variable domain is DARVTQTPRHKVTEMGQEVTMRCQPILGHNTVFWYRQTMMQGLELLAYFRNRAPLDDSGMPKDRFSAEMPDATLATLKIQPSEPRDSAVYFCARTPWGSNEQYFGPGTRLTVT.

The V call is TRBV19, the J call TRBJ1-2, with a possible D match to TRBD1 (5 bases). The CDR3 is made up of 13 amino acids. V was cut by 10 bases and J by 4 bases, with 16 bases left in between. Germline V gene lookup returns CDR1 LNHDA and CDR2 SQIVND (reference sequence). CDR3 bases: TGTGCCACCCGAGGGGACGTCAGCTATGGCTACACCTTC. It codes for CATRGDVSYGYTF.

This clone has just one count. The chain combines TRBV25-1 with TRBJ2-1; no firm D call. CDR1 and CDR2 (germline): MGHDK, SYGVNS. Trimming pared 4 bases from V and 7 bases from J, leaving 11 bases between. The CDR3 extends over 13 amino acids. As DNA, the CDR3 is TGTGCCAGCAGTGGCGGTTTAGGGAATGAGCAGTTCTTC. Its translation: CASSGGLGNEQFF. The full variable domain, in which reference TRBV25-1 and TRBJ2-1 provide the parts outside the CDR3, is EADIYQTPRYLVIGTGKKITLECSQTMGHDKMYWYQQDPGMELHLIHYSYGVNSTEKGDLSSESTVSRIRTEHFPLTLESARPSHTSQYLCASSGGLGNEQFFGPGTRLTVL.

The chain combines TRBV5-1 with TRBJ2-5; D is unclear. CDR3 length: 14 amino acids. From germline, CDR1 is SGHRS and CDR2 YFSETQ. V lost 4 bases and J lost 3, with 13 bases in between. The CDR3 DNA is TGCGCCAGCAGCCAAGGGCGTTGGGAAGAGACCCAGTACTTC. It yields the protein CASSQGRWEETQYF.

This chain's CDR3 is CASRRTGMTYGYTF. CDR3 DNA sequence: TGTGCCAGCCGAAGGACAGGGATGACCTATGGCTACACCTTC. The gene calls are TRBV28 and TRBJ1-2, with 8 bases matching TRBD1. The CDR3 has 14 residues. The V and J ends lost 8 bases and 4 bases, in that order; junction bases with no gene match: 9. Germline lookup yields CDR1 MDHEN and CDR2 SYDVKM.

As concerns this clone: Other DNA variants within this sample encode the same CDR3. V is TRBV7-9 and J is TRBJ2-3; D remains ambiguous. Germline CDR1 and CDR2: SEHNR and FQNEAQ (reference sequence). CDR3 length: 13 residues. Trimming left V 3 bases short and J 0 bases short, with 4 bases between. The CDR3 DNA reads as TGTGCCAGCAGCTTCTCGAGCACAGATACGCAGTATTTT. This translates into CASSFSSTDTQYF.